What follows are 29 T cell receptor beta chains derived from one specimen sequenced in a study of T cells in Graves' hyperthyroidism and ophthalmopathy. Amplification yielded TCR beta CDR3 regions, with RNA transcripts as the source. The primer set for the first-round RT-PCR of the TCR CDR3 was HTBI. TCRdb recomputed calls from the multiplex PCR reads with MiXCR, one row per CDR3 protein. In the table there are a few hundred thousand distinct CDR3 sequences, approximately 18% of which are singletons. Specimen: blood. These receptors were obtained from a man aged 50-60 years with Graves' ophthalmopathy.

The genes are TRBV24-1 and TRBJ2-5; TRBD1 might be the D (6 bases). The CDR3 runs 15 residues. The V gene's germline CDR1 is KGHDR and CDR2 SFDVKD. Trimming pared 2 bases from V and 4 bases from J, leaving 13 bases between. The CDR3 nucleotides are TGTGCCACCAGTGATTCTGGACAGATGGTAGAGACCCAGTACTTC. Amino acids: CATSDSGQMVETQYF.

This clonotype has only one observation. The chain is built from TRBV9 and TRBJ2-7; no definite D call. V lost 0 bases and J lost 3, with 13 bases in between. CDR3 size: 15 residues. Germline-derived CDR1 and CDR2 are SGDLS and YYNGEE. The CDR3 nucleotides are TGTGCCAGCAGCGTAGAAGGAACATCCGACTACGAGCAGTACTTC. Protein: CASSVEGTSDYEQYF.

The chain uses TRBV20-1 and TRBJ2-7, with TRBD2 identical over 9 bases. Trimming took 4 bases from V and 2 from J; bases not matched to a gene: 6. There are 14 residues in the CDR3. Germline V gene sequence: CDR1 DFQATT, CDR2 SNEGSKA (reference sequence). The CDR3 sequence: CSATPGLATYEQYF. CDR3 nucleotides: TGCAGTGCTACCCCGGGACTAGCTACCTACGAGCAGTACTTC.

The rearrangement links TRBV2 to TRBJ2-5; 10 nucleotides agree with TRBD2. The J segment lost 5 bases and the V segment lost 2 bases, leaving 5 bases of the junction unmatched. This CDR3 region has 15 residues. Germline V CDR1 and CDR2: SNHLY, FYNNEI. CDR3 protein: CASSELAGVRETQYF. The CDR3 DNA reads TGTGCCAGCAGTGAACTAGCGGGAGTACGGGAGACCCAGTACTTC.

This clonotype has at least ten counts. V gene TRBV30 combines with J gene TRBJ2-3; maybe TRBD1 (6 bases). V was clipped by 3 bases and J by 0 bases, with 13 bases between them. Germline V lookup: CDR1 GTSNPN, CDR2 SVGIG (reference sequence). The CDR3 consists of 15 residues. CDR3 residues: CAWSKGTSSTDTQYF. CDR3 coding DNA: TGTGCCTGGAGCAAAGGGACAAGTAGCACAGATACGCAGTATTTT.

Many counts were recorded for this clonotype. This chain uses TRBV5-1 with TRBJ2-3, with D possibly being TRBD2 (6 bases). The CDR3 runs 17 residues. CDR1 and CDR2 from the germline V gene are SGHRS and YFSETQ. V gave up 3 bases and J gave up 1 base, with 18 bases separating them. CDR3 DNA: TGCGCCAGCAGCTCTAATCACATAGCGGAACGCACAGATACGCAGTATTTT. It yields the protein CASSSNHIAERTDTQYF.

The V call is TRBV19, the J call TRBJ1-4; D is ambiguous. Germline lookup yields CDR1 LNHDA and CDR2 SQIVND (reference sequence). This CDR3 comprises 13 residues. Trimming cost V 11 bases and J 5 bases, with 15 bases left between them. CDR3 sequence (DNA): TGTGCCTTAGGACGGGAAGAGAATGAAAAACTGTTTTTT. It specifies CALGREENEKLFF.

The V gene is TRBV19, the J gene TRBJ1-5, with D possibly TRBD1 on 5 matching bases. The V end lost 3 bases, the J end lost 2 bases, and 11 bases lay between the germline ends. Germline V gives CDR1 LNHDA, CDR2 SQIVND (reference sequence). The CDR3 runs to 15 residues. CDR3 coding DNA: TGTGCCAGTAGTATCTCCCCGACAGGCAATCAGCCCCAGCATTTT. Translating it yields CASSISPTGNQPQHF.

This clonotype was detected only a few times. DNA for the CDR3: TGTGCCAGCTCACCACTAGCTGTAGGGGACAACTCCTACGAGCAGTACTTC. It is translated as CASSPLAVGDNSYEQYF. The chain combines TRBV18 with TRBJ2-7, with TRBD1 as a possible D gene (6 bases). This CDR3 is 17 amino acids long. Germline V CDR1 and CDR2: KGHSH, LQKENI. Trimming shortened V by 1 base and J by 0 bases, and 16 bases separated the two germline ends. The full variable domain, rest sourced from reference TRBV18 and TRBJ2-7, is NAGVMQNPRHLVRRRGQEARLRCSPMKGHSHVYWYRQLPEEGLKFMVYLQKENIIDESGMPKERFSAEFPKEGPSILRIQQVVRGDSAAYFCASSPLAVGDNSYEQYFGPGTRLTVT.

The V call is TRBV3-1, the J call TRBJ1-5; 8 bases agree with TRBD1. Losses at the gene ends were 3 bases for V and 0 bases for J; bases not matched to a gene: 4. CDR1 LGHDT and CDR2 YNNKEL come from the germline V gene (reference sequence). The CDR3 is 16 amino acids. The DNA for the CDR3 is TGTGCCAGCAGCCAGGCAGGGGGCTATAGCAATCAGCCCCAGCATTTT. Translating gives CASSQAGGYSNQPQHF.

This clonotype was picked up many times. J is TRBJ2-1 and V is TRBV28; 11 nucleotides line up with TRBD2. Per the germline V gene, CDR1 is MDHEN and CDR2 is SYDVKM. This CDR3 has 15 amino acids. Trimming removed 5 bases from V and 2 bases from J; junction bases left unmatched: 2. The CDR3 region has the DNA TGTGCCAGCAGTCAACTAGCGGGAGCCTACAATGAGCAGTTCTTC. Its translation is CASSQLAGAYNEQFF. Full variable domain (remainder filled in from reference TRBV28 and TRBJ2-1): DVKVTQSSRYLVKRTGEKVFLECVQDMDHENMFWYRQDPGLGLRLIYFSYDVKMKEKGDIPEGYSVSREKKERFSLILESASTNQTSMYLCASSQLAGAYNEQFFGPGTRLTVL.

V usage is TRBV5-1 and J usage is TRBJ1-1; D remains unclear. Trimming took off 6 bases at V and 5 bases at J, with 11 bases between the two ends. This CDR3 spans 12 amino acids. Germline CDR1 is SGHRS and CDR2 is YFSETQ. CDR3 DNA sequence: TGCGCCAGCACGTCGGGCAAAACTGAAGCTTTCTTT. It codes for CASTSGKTEAFF.

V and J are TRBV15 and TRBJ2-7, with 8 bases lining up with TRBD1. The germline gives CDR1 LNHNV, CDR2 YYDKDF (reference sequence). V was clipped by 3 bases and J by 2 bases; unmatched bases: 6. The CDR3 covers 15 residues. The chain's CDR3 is CATSSYRGDAYEQYF. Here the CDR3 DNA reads TGTGCCACCAGCAGCTACAGGGGGGACGCCTACGAGCAGTACTTC.

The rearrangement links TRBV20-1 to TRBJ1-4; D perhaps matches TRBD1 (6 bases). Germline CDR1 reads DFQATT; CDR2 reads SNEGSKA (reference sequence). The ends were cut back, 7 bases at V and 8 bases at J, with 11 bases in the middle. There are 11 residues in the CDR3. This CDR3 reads CSGETGEKLFF. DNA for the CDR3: TGCAGTGGGGAGACAGGAGAAAAACTGTTTTTT.

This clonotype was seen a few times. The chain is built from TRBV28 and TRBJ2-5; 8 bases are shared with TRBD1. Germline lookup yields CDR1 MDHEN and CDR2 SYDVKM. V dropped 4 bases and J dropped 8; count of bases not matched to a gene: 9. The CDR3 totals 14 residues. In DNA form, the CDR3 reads TGTGCCAGCAGTTCACCACCTGGACAGGGTACCCAGTACTTC. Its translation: CASSSPPGQGTQYF.

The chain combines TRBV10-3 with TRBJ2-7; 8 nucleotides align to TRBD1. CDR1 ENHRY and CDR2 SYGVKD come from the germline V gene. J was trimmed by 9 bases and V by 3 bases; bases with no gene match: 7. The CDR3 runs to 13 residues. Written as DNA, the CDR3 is TGTGCCATCAGTGACACTCAGGGGGCCGGGCAGTACTTC. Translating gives CAISDTQGAGQYF.

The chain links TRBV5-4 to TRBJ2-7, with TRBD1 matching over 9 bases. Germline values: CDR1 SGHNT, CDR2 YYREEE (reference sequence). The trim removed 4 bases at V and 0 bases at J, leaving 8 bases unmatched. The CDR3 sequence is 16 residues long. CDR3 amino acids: CASSPRTGASSYEQYF. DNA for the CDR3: TGTGCCAGCAGCCCCCGGACAGGGGCCTCCTCCTACGAGCAGTACTTC.

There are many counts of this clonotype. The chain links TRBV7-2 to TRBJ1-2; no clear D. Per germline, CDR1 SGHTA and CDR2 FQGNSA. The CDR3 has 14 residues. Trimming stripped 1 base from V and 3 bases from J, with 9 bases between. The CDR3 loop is CASSLEDIHYGYTF. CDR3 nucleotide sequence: TGTGCCAGCAGCTTAGAAGACATCCACTATGGCTACACCTTC.

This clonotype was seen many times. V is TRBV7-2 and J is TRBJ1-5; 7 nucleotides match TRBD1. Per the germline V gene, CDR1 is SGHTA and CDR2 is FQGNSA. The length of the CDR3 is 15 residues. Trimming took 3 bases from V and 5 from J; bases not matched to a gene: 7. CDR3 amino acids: CASSFSGGQHQPQHF. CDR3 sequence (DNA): TGTGCCAGCAGCTTTTCGGGGGGACAGCATCAGCCCCAGCATTTT.

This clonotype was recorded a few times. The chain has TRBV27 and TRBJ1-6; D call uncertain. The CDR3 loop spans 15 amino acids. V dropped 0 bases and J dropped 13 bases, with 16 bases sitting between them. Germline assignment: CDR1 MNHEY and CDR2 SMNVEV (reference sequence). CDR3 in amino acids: CASSLSGPLKDPLHF. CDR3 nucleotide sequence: TGTGCCAGCAGTTTATCGGGCCCTTTAAAGGATCCCCTCCACTTT.

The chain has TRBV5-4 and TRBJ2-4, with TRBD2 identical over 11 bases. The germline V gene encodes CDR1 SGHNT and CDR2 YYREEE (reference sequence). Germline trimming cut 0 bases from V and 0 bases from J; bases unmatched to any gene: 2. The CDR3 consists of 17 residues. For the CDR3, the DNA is TGTGCCAGCAGCTTGGCCGGGACTAGCGGAGCCAAAAACATTCAGTACTTC. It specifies CASSLAGTSGAKNIQYF.

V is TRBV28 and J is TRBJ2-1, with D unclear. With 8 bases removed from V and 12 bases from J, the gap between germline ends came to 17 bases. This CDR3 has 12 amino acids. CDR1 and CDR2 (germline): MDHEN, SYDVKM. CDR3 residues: CASQRTGLRQFF. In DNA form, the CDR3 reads TGTGCCAGCCAAAGGACGGGCTTGAGGCAGTTCTTC.

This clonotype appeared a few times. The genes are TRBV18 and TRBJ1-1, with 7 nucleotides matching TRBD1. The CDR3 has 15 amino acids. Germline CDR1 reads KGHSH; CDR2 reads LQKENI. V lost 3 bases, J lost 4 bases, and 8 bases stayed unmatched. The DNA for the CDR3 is TGTGCCAGCTCACCTGCCGGGACAGAGTCCACTGAAGCTTTCTTT. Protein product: CASSPAGTESTEAFF.

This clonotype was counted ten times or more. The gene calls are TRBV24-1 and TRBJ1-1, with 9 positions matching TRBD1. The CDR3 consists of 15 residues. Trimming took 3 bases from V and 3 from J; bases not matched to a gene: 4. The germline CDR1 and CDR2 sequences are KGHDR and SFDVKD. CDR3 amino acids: CATSDNGQGYTEAFF. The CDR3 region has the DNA TGTGCCACCAGTGATAACGGACAGGGGTACACTGAAGCTTTCTTT.

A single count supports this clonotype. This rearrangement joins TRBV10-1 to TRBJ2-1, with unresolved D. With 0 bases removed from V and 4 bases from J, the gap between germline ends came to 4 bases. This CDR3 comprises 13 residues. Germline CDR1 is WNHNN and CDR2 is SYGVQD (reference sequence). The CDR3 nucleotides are TGCGCCAGCAGTGAGTCCGGTTACAATGAGCAGTTCTTC. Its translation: CASSESGYNEQFF.

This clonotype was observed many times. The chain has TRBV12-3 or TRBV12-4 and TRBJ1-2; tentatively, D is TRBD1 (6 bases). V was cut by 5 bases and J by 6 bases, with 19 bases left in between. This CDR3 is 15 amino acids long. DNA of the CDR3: TGTGCCAGCAGTATCTCTCTTTTGGGGGCTCATGGCTACACCTTC. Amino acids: CASSISLLGAHGYTF.

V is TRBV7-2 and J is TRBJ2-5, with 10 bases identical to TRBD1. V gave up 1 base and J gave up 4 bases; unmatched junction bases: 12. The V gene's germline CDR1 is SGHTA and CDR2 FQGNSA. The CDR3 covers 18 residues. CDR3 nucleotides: TGTGCCAGCAGCTTAGTTTTATTGGGACAGGGGTTAGGAGAGACCCAGTACTTC. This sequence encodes CASSLVLLGQGLGETQYF.

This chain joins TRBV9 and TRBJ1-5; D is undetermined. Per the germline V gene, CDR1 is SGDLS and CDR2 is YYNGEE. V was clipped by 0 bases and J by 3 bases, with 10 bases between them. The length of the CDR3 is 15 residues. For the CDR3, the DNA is TGTGCCAGCAGCGTAGAGGACCGAACCAATCAGCCCCAGCATTTT. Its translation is CASSVEDRTNQPQHF.

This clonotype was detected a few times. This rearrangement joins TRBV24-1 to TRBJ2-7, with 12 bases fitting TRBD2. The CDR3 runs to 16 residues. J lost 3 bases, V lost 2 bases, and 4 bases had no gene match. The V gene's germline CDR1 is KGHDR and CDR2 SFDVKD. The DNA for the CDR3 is TGTGCCACCAGTGATTCGACTAGCGGGAGTGTCTACGAGCAGTACTTC. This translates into CATSDSTSGSVYEQYF.